This T cell receptor (beta chain) was sequenced during a study of PD-1 blockade in classical Hodgkin lymphoma. Study details: Every 2 weeks, patients got 3 mg/kg intravenous nivolumab. Study-wide points: Repertoires differed for reasons still undefined, possibly disease activity or prior therapy. Whereas CD4+ TCR diversity had risen significantly by C4D1, CD8+ TCR diversity had not.

For this clone: The antigen is not known.

Stated time point: cycle 4 day 1 (C4D1), after more than 5 weeks of nivolumab. Exposure to brentuximab vedotin varied, and each patient had relapsed following autologous stem cell transplantation. Using magnetic negative selection, the CD4+ T cells were separated out of thawed PBMCs. TCRdb's copy holds only in-frame clones and misses some; the assay was immunoSEQ multiplex PCR. The sample consists of more than 10,000 clones, roughly 83% of them appearing once. This CDR3 has 12 amino acids. V was trimmed by 5 bases and J by 2 bases, leaving 7 bases between them. Per the germline V gene, CDR1 is MNHEY and CDR2 is SMNVEV (reference sequence).

The sample consisted of CD4+ T cells from blood, taken before the fourth cycle of nivolumab. This receptor was taken from a human donor with classical Hodgkin lymphoma. This rearrangement joins TRBV27 to TRBJ2-7; no reliable D call. The CDR3 bases are TGTGCCAGCAGTCCGCATGCCTACGAGCAGTACTTC. This codes for CASSPHAYEQYF.